A single T cell receptor beta chain is shown here with its context. Extraction of RNA preceded its reverse transcription into cDNA, which served as the sequencing template. Repertoires were generated with immunoSEQ multiplex PCR, while TCRdb's copy carries only in-frame clones and drops some. The sample records 150,000 to 200,000 clones, more than 55% being singletons. CDR3 length: 13 amino acids. V lost 4 bases to trimming and J lost 8 bases, with 12 bases between them. Germline V gene lookup returns CDR1 SGHDT and CDR2 YYEEEE. Described treatment: oral pan-JAK inhibitor, 5-10 mg twice daily. Peripheral blood, together with lesional scalp punch biopsies, was collected from alopecia areata patients. This record belongs to a study of CD8+ T cells in alopecia areata.

This TCR came from a human donor with alopecia areata. Specimen: CD4+ T cells sorted from blood, collected around week 50, from a patient treated with tofacitinib. The chain couples TRBV5-6 to TRBJ1-4; the D gene is possibly TRBD1 (6 bases). The CDR3 nucleotides are TGTGCCAGCAGCGAGCCCAGGGGCGAAAAACTGTTTTTT. This gives the protein CASSEPRGEKLFF.